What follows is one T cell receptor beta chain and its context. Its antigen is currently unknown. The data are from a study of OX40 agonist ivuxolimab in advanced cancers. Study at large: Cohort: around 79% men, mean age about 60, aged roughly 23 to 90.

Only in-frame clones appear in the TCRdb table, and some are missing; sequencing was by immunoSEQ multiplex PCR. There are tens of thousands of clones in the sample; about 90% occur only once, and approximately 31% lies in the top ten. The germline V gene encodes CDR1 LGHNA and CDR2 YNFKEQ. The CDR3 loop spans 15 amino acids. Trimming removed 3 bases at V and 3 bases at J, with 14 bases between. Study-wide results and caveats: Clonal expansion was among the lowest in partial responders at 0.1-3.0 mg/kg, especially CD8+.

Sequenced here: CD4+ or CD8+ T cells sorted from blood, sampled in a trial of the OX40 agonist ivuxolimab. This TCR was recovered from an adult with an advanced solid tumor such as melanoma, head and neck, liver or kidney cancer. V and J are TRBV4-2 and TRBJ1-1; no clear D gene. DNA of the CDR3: TGTGCCAGCAGCCAGACGGGCCGGCGGCACACTGAAGCTTTCTTT. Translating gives CASSQTGRRHTEAFF.